This is a list of T cell receptor beta chains from one sample in a study of human T cells and chemical hapten exposure. One entry per CDR3 protein, called by TCRdb with MiXCR from the RACE reads. The data show approximately 97,000 distinct CDR3 sequences, roughly 8% seen once. Sequences were obtained from whole blood. The receptors stem from a female donor in good health. Some clones in this sample may be carry-over from other donors' samples. The CDR3 runs from the conserved cysteine through the conserved F or W. D genes are given only for firm matches. The size field is filled for only some rows; it gives once, few, many or a size class.

D: TRBD1; J: TRBJ1-5; size: -; V: TRBV5-1; DNA: TGCGCCAGCAGCCCGACAGGGGCAAGCAATCAGCCCCAGCATTTT; CDR3: CASSPTGASNQPQHF
D: -; J: TRBJ2-7; size: few; V: TRBV28; DNA: TGTGCCAGCAGCTCGACTAGGAGTGTATTGGAGCAGTACTTC; CDR3: CASSSTRSVLEQYF
D: -; J: TRBJ1-1; size: once; V: TRBV28; DNA: TGTGCCAGCAGACGCCCCCGACAGCACACTGAAGCTTTCTTT; CDR3: CASRRPRQHTEAFF
D: TRBD2; J: TRBJ2-7; size: many; V: TRBV7-8; DNA: TGTGCCAGCAGCGCCCTTGGACTAGCGGGGTACGAGCAGTACTTC; CDR3: CASSALGLAGYEQYF
D: TRBD1; J: TRBJ2-7; size: -; V: TRBV12-3/TRBV12-4; DNA: TGTGCCAGCAGTAAACTCCGGGACAGGGTCAGCGAGCAGTACTTC; CDR3: CASSKLRDRVSEQYF
D: -; J: TRBJ1-1; size: many; V: TRBV6-1; DNA: TGTGCCAGCAGTGATAGATATGTCAGAGAAAACACTGAAGCTTTCTTT; CDR3: CASSDRYVRENTEAFF
D: -; J: TRBJ2-3; size: many; V: TRBV5-1; DNA: TGCGCCAGCAGCGCCCAGACAGGGAGGCCCACAGATACGCAGTATTTT; CDR3: CASSAQTGRPTDTQYF
D: TRBD1; J: TRBJ1-3; size: many; V: TRBV7-2; DNA: TGTGCCAGCAGCCGAGAGGGGGCGGACACCATATATTTT; CDR3: CASSREGADTIYF
D: -; J: TRBJ2-3; size: many; V: TRBV20-1; DNA: TGCAGTGCTAGAGTGCCCATCAACCAGGCAGTTGAGGGCACAGATACGCAGTATTTT; CDR3: CSARVPINQAVEGTDTQYF
D: -; J: TRBJ2-1; size: -; V: TRBV7-2; DNA: TGTGCCAGCAGCTTAGAGGCGCACTACAATGAGCAGTTCTTC; CDR3: CASSLEAHYNEQFF
D: TRBD1; J: TRBJ2-7; size: many; V: TRBV5-1; DNA: TGCGCCAGCAGCCTCAGGGACAGGCCTTCCTACGAGCAGTACTTC; CDR3: CASSLRDRPSYEQYF
D: TRBD1; J: TRBJ1-1; size: once; V: TRBV7-8; DNA: TGTGCCAGCAGCTTAGGAGGGGCTGGACAGGGGCTCGTCTTT; CDR3: CASSLGGAGQGLVF
D: -; J: TRBJ2-1; size: many; V: TRBV7-7; DNA: TGTGCCAGCAGCGCCGGGACACCTCCCTACAATGAGCAGTTCTTC; CDR3: CASSAGTPPYNEQFF
D: TRBD2; J: TRBJ2-7; size: -; V: TRBV7-2; DNA: TGTGCCAGCAGCTTAGGTCCCGGGACTAGCGGCTACTACGAGCAGTACTTC; CDR3: CASSLGPGTSGYYEQYF
D: TRBD2; J: TRBJ2-3; size: -; V: TRBV5-1; DNA: TGCGCCAGCAGCTCCGGGACTACCAACCCTCTAGATACGCAGTATTTT; CDR3: CASSSGTTNPLDTQYF
D: TRBD1; J: TRBJ2-1; size: -; V: TRBV30; DNA: TGTGCCTGGCACCGAACAGGGGACTCCTACAATGAGCAGTTCTTC; CDR3: CAWHRTGDSYNEQFF
D: TRBD2; J: TRBJ2-3; size: -; V: TRBV20-1; DNA: TGCAGTGCTAGAGAGAGCGGGAGGGCCTTTGTGGATACGCAGTATTTT; CDR3: CSARESGRAFVDTQYF
D: -; J: TRBJ2-3; size: -; V: TRBV5-1; DNA: TGCGCCAGCAGCTTGACCGTCTCGGGGAGTACGCAGTATTTT; CDR3: CASSLTVSGSTQYF
D: TRBD2; J: TRBJ2-5; size: many; V: TRBV20-1; DNA: TGCAGTGCTAGAGAAGCGGGAAAGGGGTACCAAGAGACCCAGTACTTC; CDR3: CSAREAGKGYQETQYF
D: -; J: TRBJ2-5; size: few; V: TRBV29-1; DNA: TGCAGCGTTGAAGGAGACGGGCAAGGGACCCAGTACTTC; CDR3: CSVEGDGQGTQYF
D: TRBD1; J: TRBJ2-3; size: -; V: TRBV20-1; DNA: TGCAGTGCTAGAGTGGGACAGGGGGCTGGAGATACGCAGTATTTT; CDR3: CSARVGQGAGDTQYF
D: TRBD1; J: TRBJ2-3; size: few; V: TRBV12-3/TRBV12-4; DNA: TGTGCCAGCAGTACAACAGGGGGACCAGATACGCAGTATTTT; CDR3: CASSTTGGPDTQYF
D: TRBD1; J: TRBJ2-5; size: few; V: TRBV2; DNA: TGTGCCAGCAGTGCGCCGGGACAGGGGCTCCAAGAGACCCAGTACTTC; CDR3: CASSAPGQGLQETQYF
D: -; J: TRBJ2-3; size: -; V: TRBV4-1; DNA: TGCGCCAGCAGCCAATGCTCGGGGGAGCCCACAGATACGCAGTATTTT; CDR3: CASSQCSGEPTDTQYF
D: TRBD1; J: TRBJ1-1; size: few; V: TRBV9; DNA: TGTGCCAGCAGCGCTCAGGGGGCGTACACTGAAGCTTTCTTT; CDR3: CASSAQGAYTEAFF
D: TRBD1; J: TRBJ1-5; size: -; V: TRBV7-2; DNA: TGTGCCAGCAGCTTGCTTGGGCAGGGGGCAGGTCAGCCCCAGCATTTT; CDR3: CASSLLGQGAGQPQHF
D: -; J: TRBJ2-1; size: -; V: TRBV4-1; DNA: TGCGCCAGCAGCCAAGAAGGGGTTAGCTACAATGAGCAGTTCTTC; CDR3: CASSQEGVSYNEQFF
D: TRBD1; J: TRBJ2-3; size: -; V: TRBV5-1; DNA: TGCGCCAGCAGCCCCCAGGGGGCCACAGATACGCAGTATTTT; CDR3: CASSPQGATDTQYF
D: -; J: TRBJ2-1; size: -; V: TRBV28; DNA: TGTGCCAGCGGGGGGAGGTACAATGAGCAGTTCTTC; CDR3: CASGGRYNEQFF
D: -; J: TRBJ2-6; size: few; V: TRBV5-1; DNA: TGCGCCAGCAGCTTTGAGGACCCGGGGGCCAACGTCCTGACTTTC; CDR3: CASSFEDPGANVLTF
D: -; J: TRBJ1-4; size: -; V: TRBV2; DNA: TGTGCCAGCTCCCCAAGGGGTATATACCCCCGGGGACTGTTTTTT; CDR3: CASSPRGIYPRGLFF
D: -; J: TRBJ1-1; size: -; V: TRBV4-1; DNA: TGCGCCAGCAGCCAAAATTCACCGCCGAAGGCCATGAACACTGAAGCTTTCTTT; CDR3: CASSQNSPPKAMNTEAFF
D: TRBD2; J: TRBJ2-1; size: many; V: TRBV7-9; DNA: TGTGCCAGCAGCACTAGCGGGAGGGGAGATGAGCAGTTCTTC; CDR3: CASSTSGRGDEQFF
D: -; J: TRBJ1-1; size: many; V: TRBV20-1; DNA: TGCAGTGCGAGAAACAGCGGGAACACTGAAGCTTTCTTT; CDR3: CSARNSGNTEAFF
D: TRBD1; J: TRBJ2-2; size: many; V: TRBV28; DNA: TGTGCCAGCAGACTCGGGGACAGAGGAACCGGGGAGCTGTTTTTT; CDR3: CASRLGDRGTGELFF
D: TRBD1; J: TRBJ2-1; size: few; V: TRBV28; DNA: TGTGCCACCGGGACAGGGATATACAATGAGCAGTTCTTC; CDR3: CATGTGIYNEQFF
D: TRBD1; J: TRBJ2-3; size: -; V: TRBV6-1; DNA: TGTGCCAGCAGTAGGAAGAAGGGGGCCGAGTTCGCAGATACGCAGTATTTT; CDR3: CASSRKKGAEFADTQYF
D: TRBD2; J: TRBJ2-1; size: many; V: TRBV4-3; DNA: TGCGCCAGCAGCCAAGAAGAGCGGGGTTACAATGAGCAGTTCTTC; CDR3: CASSQEERGYNEQFF
D: TRBD1; J: TRBJ2-4; size: few; V: TRBV2; DNA: TGTGCCAGCAGTGTGGACAGGACCTTGGTCAAAAACATTCAGTACTTC; CDR3: CASSVDRTLVKNIQYF
D: TRBD2; J: TRBJ2-3; size: -; V: TRBV12-3/TRBV12-4; DNA: TGTGCCAGCAGTTTAGTGCTAGCGGGAGATACGCAGTATTTT; CDR3: CASSLVLAGDTQYF
D: TRBD2; J: TRBJ2-1; size: few; V: TRBV6-2/TRBV6-3; DNA: TGTGCCAGCGGACTAGCGGGAGGGGGGTACTACAATGAGCAGTTCTTC; CDR3: CASGLAGGGYYNEQFF
D: -; J: TRBJ2-1; size: few; V: TRBV28; DNA: TGTGCCAGCAGTTCACCGACGGGACGAAAGAAGCAGTTCTTC; CDR3: CASSSPTGRKKQFF
D: TRBD1; J: TRBJ2-4; size: many; V: TRBV29-1; DNA: TGCAGCGCTAGACAGGGGGACATTCAGTACTTC; CDR3: CSARQGDIQYF
D: -; J: TRBJ2-7; size: few; V: TRBV20-1; DNA: TGCAGTGCTAACTCGGGAGAGCTCGACTACGAGCAGTACTTC; CDR3: CSANSGELDYEQYF
D: TRBD1; J: TRBJ2-7; size: few; V: TRBV10-3; DNA: TGTGCCACTTCGGACAGGACCCTAGGGGAGCAGTACTTC; CDR3: CATSDRTLGEQYF
D: -; J: TRBJ1-3; size: few; V: TRBV29-1; DNA: TGCAGCGTTGAGCACAGAAGTGGAAACACCATATATTTT; CDR3: CSVEHRSGNTIYF
D: -; J: TRBJ2-3; size: few; V: TRBV29-1; DNA: TGCAGCGTTGAAGGATCAAAAGATACGCAGTATTTT; CDR3: CSVEGSKDTQYF
D: TRBD1; J: TRBJ1-1; size: -; V: TRBV5-1; DNA: TGCGCCAGCAGGCCCCCGGGACAGAGTAACACTGAAGCTTTCTTT; CDR3: CASRPPGQSNTEAFF
D: TRBD1; J: TRBJ1-2; size: many; V: TRBV6-5; DNA: TGTGCCAGCAGTTTTGGCAGGGGGAACTATGGCTACACCTTC; CDR3: CASSFGRGNYGYTF
D: -; J: TRBJ2-2; size: few; V: TRBV9; DNA: TGTGCCAGCAGCACTCAGCTTACGACCGGGGAGCTGTTTTTT; CDR3: CASSTQLTTGELFF
D: -; J: TRBJ1-2; size: few; V: TRBV4-2; DNA: TGTGCCAGCAGCCAAGGGACAGACAACCGGAGCTTC; CDR3: CASSQGTDNRSF
D: -; J: TRBJ2-5; size: many; V: TRBV29-1; DNA: TGCAGCGTTGCTAGGAACAAACAAGAGACCCAGTACTTC; CDR3: CSVARNKQETQYF
D: TRBD1; J: TRBJ2-5; size: -; V: TRBV5-4; DNA: TGTGCCAGCAGCTTGTCCCCAGGGGGCGGAGAGACCCAGTACTTC; CDR3: CASSLSPGGGETQYF
D: -; J: TRBJ2-1; size: -; V: TRBV29-1; DNA: TGCAGCGCCATCAGGGGGGATAGGTATGAGCAGTTCTTC; CDR3: CSAIRGDRYEQFF
D: -; J: TRBJ2-1; size: few; V: TRBV27; DNA: TGTGCCAGCAGTTTAGACCATACAAATGAGCAGTTCTTC; CDR3: CASSLDHTNEQFF
D: -; J: TRBJ2-3; size: -; V: TRBV11-3; DNA: TGTGCCAGCAGCTTAGAGGCCTCGGATACGCAGTATTTT; CDR3: CASSLEASDTQYF
D: -; J: TRBJ1-4; size: many; V: TRBV6-5; DNA: TGTGCCAGCAGTCCCCGGACAGCTACGAATGAAAAACTGTTTTTT; CDR3: CASSPRTATNEKLFF
D: TRBD2; J: TRBJ2-2; size: many; V: TRBV2; DNA: TGTGCCAGCAGTGGTAGCGGGAGGGCCAGCGGGACCGGGGAGCTGTTTTTT; CDR3: CASSGSGRASGTGELFF